These 20 T cell receptor beta chains share one sample of origin, sequenced in a study of T cells in Graves' hyperthyroidism and ophthalmopathy. Amplification targeted TCR beta CDR3 regions from RNA transcripts. The HTBI primer set served for first-round RT-PCR of the TCR CDR3. TCRdb processed the multiplex PCR reads anew with MiXCR; each CDR3 protein has one entry. The table has roughly 560,000 distinct CDR3 sequences, roughly 14% seen once; the top ten hold 4% to 5.5%. The sequenced sample consisted of blood. The receptors here all came from a woman in her thirties or forties with Graves' ophthalmopathy.

The chain links TRBV28 to TRBJ1-1; D ambiguous. In germline, CDR1 is MDHEN, CDR2 SYDVKM. With 7 bases removed from V and 0 bases from J, the gap between germline ends came to 12 bases. The CDR3 length is 14 residues. For the CDR3, the DNA is TGTGCCAGCACCCCGGACCGTTTGAACACTGAAGCTTTCTTT. It is translated as CASTPDRLNTEAFF.

The rearrangement joins TRBV6-1 to TRBJ1-1; no clear D gene. V shed 5 bases and J shed 6 bases, with 7 bases lying between them. This CDR3 region has 11 residues. Germline CDR1 reads MNHNS; CDR2 reads SASEGT. In DNA form, the CDR3 reads TGTGCCAGCAGTCCCAACGCTGAAGCTTTCTTT. Protein product: CASSPNAEAFF.

This clonotype occurred many times. J is TRBJ2-7 and V is TRBV28; weak D call: TRBD2 (5 bases). Germline CDR1 is MDHEN and CDR2 is SYDVKM. This CDR3 is 14 amino acids long. Deletions cut 6 bases from V and 3 bases from J, with 15 bases between. CDR3 loop: CASSPLGQVYEQYF. The CDR3 region has the DNA TGTGCCAGCAGCCCACTAGGTCAGGTCTACGAGCAGTACTTC.

In this sample, this clonotype turned up many times. This sequence joins TRBV25-1 and TRBJ1-2; the D gene is possibly TRBD1 (6 bases). The CDR3 loop spans 14 amino acids. Germline V gene lookup returns CDR1 MGHDK and CDR2 SYGVNS. Trimming stripped 2 bases from V and 7 bases from J, with 14 bases between. The CDR3 loop is CASSEHSGQSGYTF. Written as DNA, the CDR3 is TGTGCCAGCAGTGAACATTCCGGACAGTCTGGCTACACCTTC.

The chain is built from TRBV7-2 and TRBJ1-2; TRBD1 is a possible D gene (5 bases). CDR3 length equals 13 residues. CDR1 SGHTA and CDR2 FQGNSA come from the germline V gene. Trimming stripped 7 bases from V and 7 bases from J, with 16 bases between. CDR3 amino acids: CASNFGASSGYTF. CDR3 in DNA: TGTGCCAGCAACTTCGGGGCGTCGAGTGGCTACACCTTC.

The table lists this clonotype with a few counts. The chain uses TRBV15 and TRBJ1-2; no reliable D call. Trimming took 0 bases from V and 4 from J, leaving 21 bases between them. Germline loops: CDR1 LNHNV, CDR2 YYDKDF (reference sequence). The CDR3 is 18 amino acids. The CDR3 bases are TGTGCCACCAGCAGAGATGCGAACTCCTTCTCAGAGGTCTATGGCTACACCTTC. Encoded protein: CATSRDANSFSEVYGYTF.

This clonotype was recorded at least ten times. This rearrangement joins TRBV30 to TRBJ1-1; TRBD1 is a possible D gene (5 bases). This CDR3 region has 13 residues. V dropped 2 bases and J dropped 4 bases, with 11 bases sitting between them. The germline V gene encodes CDR1 GTSNPN and CDR2 SVGIG (reference sequence). CDR3 nucleotides: TGTGCCTGGAGTAACCGGGGGAGCACTGAAGCTTTCTTT. It encodes CAWSNRGSTEAFF.

This clonotype was picked up many times. The chain couples TRBV27 to TRBJ1-1; the D is unclear. Trimming shortened V by 0 bases and J by 5 bases, and 13 bases separated the two germline ends. This CDR3 has 15 residues. Germline assignment: CDR1 MNHEY and CDR2 SMNVEV (reference sequence). The CDR3 reads CASSLSSGSGTEAFF. The CDR3 DNA follows: TGTGCCAGCAGTTTATCCTCGGGGTCGGGAACTGAAGCTTTCTTT.

This clonotype was observed at least ten times. The CDR3 spells CASSHLQGPYEQYF. In DNA, the CDR3 is TGTGCCAGCAGCCACCTACAGGGTCCCTACGAGCAGTACTTC. The chain joins TRBV4-2 to TRBJ2-7; possible D gene TRBD1, 6 bases. The CDR3 is 14 amino acids. Trimming removed 3 bases at V and 2 bases at J, with 11 bases between. The V gene's germline CDR1 is LGHNA and CDR2 YNFKEQ.

This clonotype has ten or more counts. V usage is TRBV30 and J usage is TRBJ2-2; D unresolved. In germline, CDR1 is GTSNPN, CDR2 SVGIG (reference sequence). There are 12 residues in the CDR3. Trimming pared 4 bases from V and 3 bases from J, leaving 6 bases between. In nucleotides, the CDR3 is TGTGCCTGGAAGCGATACACCGGGGAGCTGTTTTTT. Its translation: CAWKRYTGELFF.

The DNA of the CDR3 is TGTGCCAGCACCTACTCACCAACAGGGCGCGACCGTTTTGAAGCTTTCTTT. Translating gives CASTYSPTGRDRFEAFF. This chain links TRBV6-5 with TRBJ1-1; the D gene is possibly TRBD1 (6 bases). Germline CDR1 is MNHEY and CDR2 is SVGAGI. There are 17 residues in the CDR3. V was shortened by 7 bases and J by 7 bases, with 28 bases between the two germline ends.

CDR3 nucleotides: TGCGCCAGCAGACCGGACAGGGACCTTTGGGAAACTGAAGCTTTCTTT. Translating it yields CASRPDRDLWETEAFF. V gene TRBV5-1 combines with J gene TRBJ1-1; 8 nucleotides line up with TRBD1. Trimming took 5 bases from V and 5 from J; bases not matched to a gene: 14. The CDR3 contains 16 residues. Per germline, CDR1 SGHRS and CDR2 YFSETQ.

This clonotype was found many times. A junction end diverges from the germline sequence, so it may reflect a read error. V usage is TRBV5-1 and J usage is TRBJ2-7, with 8 bases aligning to TRBD1. Germline lookup yields CDR1 SGHRS and CDR2 YFSETQ. This CDR3 region has 13 residues. CDR3 sequence reads: CASSLGQGGEQYF. The CDR3 nucleotides are TGTGCCAGCAGCCTTGGACAGGGTGGGGAGCAGTACTTC.

This clonotype was seen at least ten times. The chain recombines TRBV19 with TRBJ2-5; D is perhaps TRBD1 or TRBD2 (5 bases each). V gave up 7 bases and J gave up 0 bases, with 15 bases separating them. Germline-derived CDR1 and CDR2 are LNHDA and SQIVND (reference sequence). CDR3 length: 15 residues. The CDR3 DNA sequence: TGTGCCAGTAAGAGGGGATCCGCCGACCAAGAGACCCAGTACTTC. This sequence encodes CASKRGSADQETQYF.

This clonotype was counted many times. The chain employs TRBV27 and TRBJ2-7; 11 bases agree with TRBD2. The CDR3 runs to 17 residues. Germline V gene lookup returns CDR1 MNHEY and CDR2 SMNVEV (reference sequence). V lost 5 bases, J lost 2 bases, and 11 bases stayed unmatched. CDR3 in DNA: TGTGCCAGCAGTCCCGTCCGCGGGACTAGCGGAACCTACGAGCAGTACTTC. Protein: CASSPVRGTSGTYEQYF.

This clonotype was counted many times. This chain connects TRBV7-2 to TRBJ2-2, with 9 bases aligning to TRBD1. The germline V gene has CDR1 SGHTA and CDR2 FQGNSA. With V trimmed by 4 bases and J by 7 bases, 13 bases remained unmatched. The CDR3 is made up of 17 amino acids. CDR3 protein: CASSSPSTGGRGGELFF. DNA for the CDR3: TGTGCCAGCAGCTCTCCCTCGACAGGGGGACGCGGCGGGGAGCTGTTTTTT.

This chain joins TRBV28 and TRBJ2-7, with 10 bases identical to TRBD1. Trimming took 5 bases from V and 4 from J; bases not matched to a gene: 8. CDR3 length: 15 residues. CDR1 and CDR2 from the germline V gene are MDHEN and SYDVKM. In DNA form, the CDR3 reads TGTGCCAGCAGTCCCGGGACAGGGGCCCCATACGAGCAGTACTTC. As protein: CASSPGTGAPYEQYF.

This clonotype occurred many times. The gene calls are TRBV6-2 or TRBV6-3 and TRBJ2-5; 8 bases align to TRBD2. J lost 3 bases, V lost 0 bases, and 6 bases had no gene match. The CDR3 extends over 16 amino acids. Germline values: CDR1 MNHEY, CDR2 SVGEGT. The CDR3 region is CASSYSRTSMEETQYF. CDR3 nucleotides: TGTGCCAGCAGTTACTCCCGGACTAGCATGGAAGAGACCCAGTACTTC.

CDR3 residues: CASSLQGSGPQHF. CDR3 in DNA: TGTGCCAGCAGCTTACAGGGAAGTGGTCCCCAGCATTTT. The gene calls are TRBV13 and TRBJ1-5, with D perhaps TRBD1 (5 bases). The V gene lost 2 bases and the J gene lost 10 bases, with 12 bases spanning the gap. CDR3 size: 13 residues. Per germline, CDR1 PRHDT and CDR2 FYEKMQ (reference sequence).

This clonotype occurred many times. The chain joins TRBV12-3 or TRBV12-4 to TRBJ2-5; D possibly corresponds to TRBD1 (6 bases). This CDR3 is 14 amino acids long. V gave up 3 bases and J gave up 1 base, with 9 bases separating them. CDR3 sequence (DNA): TGTGCCAGCAGTTTTATGACAGGCCAAGAGACCCAGTACTTC. It encodes CASSFMTGQETQYF.